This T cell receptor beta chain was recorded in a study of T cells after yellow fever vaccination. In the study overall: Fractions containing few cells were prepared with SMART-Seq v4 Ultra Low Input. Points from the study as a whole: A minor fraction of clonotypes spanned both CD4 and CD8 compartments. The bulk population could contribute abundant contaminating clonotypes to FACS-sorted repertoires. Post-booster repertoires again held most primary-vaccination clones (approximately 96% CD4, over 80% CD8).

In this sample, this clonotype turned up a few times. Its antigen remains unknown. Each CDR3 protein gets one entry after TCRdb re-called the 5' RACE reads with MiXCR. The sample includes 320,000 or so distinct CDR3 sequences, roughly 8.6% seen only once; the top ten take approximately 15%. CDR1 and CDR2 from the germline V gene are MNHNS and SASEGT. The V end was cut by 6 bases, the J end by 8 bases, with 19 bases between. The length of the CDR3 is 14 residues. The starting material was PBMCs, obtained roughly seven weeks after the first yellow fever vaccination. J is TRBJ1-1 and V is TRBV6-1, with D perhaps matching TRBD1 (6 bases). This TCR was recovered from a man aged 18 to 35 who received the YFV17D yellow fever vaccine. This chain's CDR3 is CASSGTGSRLEAFF. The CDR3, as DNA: TGTGCCAGCAGCGGTACAGGGTCTCGTCTGGAAGCTTTCTTT.